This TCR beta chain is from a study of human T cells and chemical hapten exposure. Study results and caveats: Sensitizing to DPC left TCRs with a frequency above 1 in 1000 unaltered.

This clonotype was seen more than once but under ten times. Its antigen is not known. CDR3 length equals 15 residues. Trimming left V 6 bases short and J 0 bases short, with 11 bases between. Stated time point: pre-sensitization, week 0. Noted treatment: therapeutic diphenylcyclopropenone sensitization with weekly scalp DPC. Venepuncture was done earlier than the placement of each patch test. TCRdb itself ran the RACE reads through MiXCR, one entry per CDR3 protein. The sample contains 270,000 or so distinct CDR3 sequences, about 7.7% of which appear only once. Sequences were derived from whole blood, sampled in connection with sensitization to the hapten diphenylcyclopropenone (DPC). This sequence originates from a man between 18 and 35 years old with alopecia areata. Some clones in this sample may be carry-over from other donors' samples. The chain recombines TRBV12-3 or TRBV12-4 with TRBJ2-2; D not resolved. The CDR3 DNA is TGTGCCAGCAGGCTGGGCAGCCCGAACACCGGGGAGCTGTTTTTT. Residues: CASRLGSPNTGELFF.